A selection of T cell receptor beta chains follows, all from one sample in a study of regulatory T cells in long-lasting Graves disease. TCRdb fed the multiplex PCR reads into MiXCR, producing one record per CDR3 protein. Of around 400,000 distinct CDR3 sequences in the sample, roughly 20% are singletons; the top ten hold 28%. Sequenced here: peripheral blood mononuclear cells (PBMCs), sampled when the disease was refractory, from a patient treated with antithyroid drugs. Receptors were obtained from a woman in her thirties or forties with Graves disease. Each CDR3 is given with its conserved first and last residue. D genes are given only for firm matches. Clone size, where shown, is once, few, many, or a class for clones that have expanded.

. | many | TRBJ2-7 | TRBV28 | TGTGCCAGCAGTCTACAGGGTCCTCTGTACGAGCAGTACTTC | CASSLQGPLYEQYF
. | . | TRBJ1-2 | TRBV7-3 | TGCGCCAGCAGCCAATCATCTGGCCGGCCACCATATGGCTACACCTTC | CASSQSSGRPPYGYTF
TRBD2 | once | TRBJ2-7 | TRBV5-1 | TGCGCCAGCAGCTTAGGGACTAGCGGGTTCAGCTCCTACGAGCAGTACTTC | CASSLGTSGFSSYEQYF
TRBD2 | many | TRBJ2-2 | TRBV28 | TGTGCCAGCAGTTTACCTCATTTTGGACTAGCGGTAACCGGGGAGCTGTTTTTT | CASSLPHFGLAVTGELFF
TRBD1 | few | TRBJ1-5 | TRBV6-2/TRBV6-3 | TGTGCCAGCAGTTACTTGGGACAGGGCAATCAGCCCCAGCATTTT | CASSYLGQGNQPQHF
. | many | TRBJ1-1 | TRBV11-3 | TGTGCCAGCAGCCAAGTCCGAAACACTGAAGCTTTCTTT | CASSQVRNTEAFF
. | many | TRBJ1-4 | TRBV28 | TGTGCCAGGATTCAGTGGGCAGCAACTTCAACTAATGAAAAACTGTTTTTT | CARIQWAATSTNEKLFF
TRBD1 | many | TRBJ1-5 | TRBV6-1 | TGTGCCAGCAGTGAAATAGGACAGGGAACGTTCTATAGCAATCAGCCCCAGCATTTT | CASSEIGQGTFYSNQPQHF
TRBD2 | many | TRBJ2-3 | TRBV12-3/TRBV12-4 | TGTGCCAGCAGTTTTGGACTAGCGGAGACGGATACGCAGTATTTT | CASSFGLAETDTQYF
TRBD1 | many | TRBJ1-4 | TRBV28 | TGTGCCAGCAGTTCGACAGGGAAGGGGGAAAAACTGTTTTTT | CASSSTGKGEKLFF
. | . | TRBJ1-1 | TRBV5-1 | TGCGCCAGCGGCTCTACAGGCATGAACACTGAAGCTTTCTTT | CASGSTGMNTEAFF
TRBD1 | few | TRBJ2-5 | TRBV9 | TGTGCCAGCAGCCCCGACAGGGTCCTGTACTTC | CASSPDRVLYF
. | few | TRBJ2-5 | TRBV6-2/TRBV6-3 | TGTGCCAGCAGCTTGGCCGCAGGGGGGATCCAAGAGACCCAGTACTTC | CASSLAAGGIQETQYF
. | . | TRBJ1-5 | TRBV7-2 | TGTGCCAGCAGCCCACAAACTTTGGCTCAGCCCCAGCATTTT | CASSPQTLAQPQHF
TRBD1 | . | TRBJ1-5 | TRBV7-9 | TGTGCCAGCAGCCGAAGGGGACAGGAAAGCAATCAGCCCCAGCATTTT | CASSRRGQESNQPQHF
TRBD2 | few | TRBJ2-5 | TRBV7-9 | TGTGCCAGCAGCGATACGACTAGCGGGAGCTATGGGGAGACCCAGTACTTC | CASSDTTSGSYGETQYF
. | . | TRBJ2-2 | TRBV28 | TGTGCCAGCAGTTTAATGTTGGGGCTAGCATGGACGGTCGGGGAGCTGTTTTTT | CASSLMLGLAWTVGELFF
. | . | TRBJ1-5 | TRBV5-6 | TGTGCCAGCAGCCAAACGGGCAGAAGGGCCATCAGCAATCAGCCCCAGCATTTT | CASSQTGRRAISNQPQHF
. | many | TRBJ2-7 | TRBV28 | TGTGCCAGCAGTTTGGTGAGGGAGCCTCCCCTAGAGCAGTACTTC | CASSLVREPPLEQYF
TRBD1 | many | TRBJ1-1 | TRBV20-1 | TGCAGTGCTAGGAGACAGGGTGGTAGCACTGAAGCTTTCTTT | CSARRQGGSTEAFF
. | many | TRBJ2-7 | TRBV5-1 | TGTGCCAGCAGCTTAGGGGGGAGAACCAACGAGCAGTACTTC | CASSLGGRTNEQYF
. | many | TRBJ2-7 | TRBV27 | TGTGCCAGCAGTTTATCACAGAATTACGAGCAGTACTTC | CASSLSQNYEQYF
TRBD2 | . | TRBJ2-7 | TRBV13 | TGTGCCAGCAGCCACGCGGGAGTCTACGAGCAGTACTTC | CASSHAGVYEQYF
TRBD2 | . | TRBJ2-7 | TRBV28 | TGTGCCAGCTGTAGCGGGAGATCTGTGTGGTACGAGCAGTACTTC | CASCSGRSVWYEQYF
. | many | TRBJ2-2 | TRBV7-9 | TGTGCCAGCAGCTCGGGACAGAACACCGGGGAGCTGTTTTTT | CASSSGQNTGELFF
TRBD2 | . | TRBJ2-3 | TRBV9 | TGTGCCAGCAGCGTAGACGGGAGGGCCGATACGCAGTATTTT | CASSVDGRADTQYF
TRBD1 | . | TRBJ2-1 | TRBV28 | TGTGCCAGCAGTCTCCTGGGACAGGGAAAGGCTGAGCAGTTCTTC | CASSLLGQGKAEQFF
. | few | TRBJ2-6 | TRBV7-9 | TGTGCCAGCAGCTTAGCTCCGTTCTCTGGGGCCAACGTCCTGACTTTC | CASSLAPFSGANVLTF
TRBD1 | . | TRBJ1-1 | TRBV29-1 | TGCAGCGCACCCCTCACAGGGGGCTACACTGAAGCTTTCTTT | CSAPLTGGYTEAFF
TRBD2 | . | TRBJ2-4 | TRBV6-1 | TGTGCCAGCAGTGAAGCGCTAGCGGGAGGGCCGAGGAACATTCAGTACTTC | CASSEALAGGPRNIQYF
. | . | TRBJ1-1 | TRBV7-9 | TGTGCCAGCAGCCCGGGACCCCAGGTTATGAACACTGAAGCTTTCTTT | CASSPGPQVMNTEAFF
. | . | TRBJ2-3 | TRBV9 | TGTGCCAGCAGCCTACGCGGTGGTCCGCAGTATTTT | CASSLRGGPQYF
. | . | TRBJ2-3 | TRBV2 | TGTGCCAGCAACCGGGACTCACTAACAGATACGCAGTATTTT | CASNRDSLTDTQYF
. | . | TRBJ1-2 | TRBV28 | TGTGCCAGCACTCTTCCCATTGGGGGGACCTATGGCTACACCTTC | CASTLPIGGTYGYTF
. | . | TRBJ1-1 | TRBV12-3/TRBV12-4 | TGTGCCAGCAGTTTAGGACCGGGACCAAGGGGCGCTGAAGCTTTCTTT | CASSLGPGPRGAEAFF
. | . | TRBJ2-5 | TRBV4-1 | TGCGCCAGCAGCGTCCAGGGGGGCATCCAAGAGACCCAGTACTTC | CASSVQGGIQETQYF
. | . | TRBJ2-1 | TRBV28 | TGTGCCAGCACCAACCCCCGGGACCACCCAAACAATGAGCAGTTCTTC | CASTNPRDHPNNEQFF
TRBD1 | many | TRBJ2-7 | TRBV28 | TGTGCCAGCAGTTTCATCAGGGGGCTCGCGGGCGAGCAGTACTTC | CASSFIRGLAGEQYF
. | . | TRBJ1-1 | TRBV2 | TGTGCCAGCAGTGGTGGGGATGAAGCTTTCTTT | CASSGGDEAFF
. | many | TRBJ1-4 | TRBV9 | TGTGCCAGCAGCCTCAGGAGCGGGATAAATGAAAAACTGTTTTTT | CASSLRSGINEKLFF
. | . | TRBJ1-4 | TRBV3-1 | TGTGCCAGCAGCCAAGATATCCGGGCGGGAAAACTGTTTTTT | CASSQDIRAGKLFF
. | many | TRBJ2-4 | TRBV7-3 | TGTGCCAGCAGCTTAACCGGGAACATTCAGTACTTC | CASSLTGNIQYF
. | many | TRBJ2-5 | TRBV2 | TGTGCCAGCAGTGAAGCACTCAGAAACTCCGACCAGTACTTC | CASSEALRNSDQYF
. | . | TRBJ2-4 | TRBV20-1 | TGCAGTGCTAGAGTCGGGAGTAACTCCAAAAACATTCAGTACTTC | CSARVGSNSKNIQYF
. | many | TRBJ2-2 | TRBV29-1 | TGCAGCGTTGCGGGCAGGACCACCGGGGAGCTGTTTTTT | CSVAGRTTGELFF
. | . | TRBJ2-2 | TRBV5-1 | TGCGCCAGCAGCTCCTCCCTAAACACCGGGGAGCTGTTTTTT | CASSSSLNTGELFF
. | many | TRBJ2-4 | TRBV11-2 | TGTGCCAGCAGCGAGGGAACTCCGCTAGCCAAAAACATTCAGTACTTC | CASSEGTPLAKNIQYF
. | many | TRBJ2-7 | TRBV13 | TGTGCCAGCAGCCTAGGGGTCGGGGAGCAGTACTTC | CASSLGVGEQYF
. | . | TRBJ2-5 | TRBV4-1 | TGCGCCAGCAGCCAACCGACAGTAAAAGAGACCCAGTACTTC | CASSQPTVKETQYF
TRBD1 | many | TRBJ1-5 | TRBV7-2 | TGTGCCAGCAGCTTTAGGGGGACAGCTAGCAATCAGCCCCAGCATTTT | CASSFRGTASNQPQHF
TRBD1 | once | TRBJ1-3 | TRBV7-3 | TGTGCCAGCAGCCGGGGACAGGGAAAGAGGCACACCATATATTTT | CASSRGQGKRHTIYF
. | . | TRBJ2-3 | TRBV5-1 | TGCGCCAGCAGCTTGGTCAATGCATACACCGGGACACTTCGGAGCGGCACAGATACGCAGTATTTT | CASSLVNAYTGTLRSGTDTQYF
TRBD2 | many | TRBJ2-2 | TRBV19 | TGTGCCAGCGGAGGACTAGCGGGAGCAACGAACACCGGGGAGCTGTTTTTT | CASGGLAGATNTGELFF
TRBD1 | . | TRBJ1-1 | TRBV7-9 | TGTGCCAGCAGCACCCGAGGGGGCGAGAGTCCTGAAGCTTTCTTT | CASSTRGGESPEAFF
. | . | TRBJ2-7 | TRBV19 | TGTGCCAGTAGTATAGCGGTCCACACCTACGAGCAGTACTTC | CASSIAVHTYEQYF
. | many | TRBJ1-6 | TRBV10-1 | TGCGCCAGCAGTGAGTTCGTTGACTCACCCCTCCACTTT | CASSEFVDSPLHF
. | . | TRBJ2-7 | TRBV20-1 | TGCAGTGCTAGCCTCTTCTTCCGGCGGGATGCCTACGAGCAGTACTTC | CSASLFFRRDAYEQYF
. | few | TRBJ2-7 | TRBV7-8 | TGTGCCAGCAGCTTAGTGGCGGGACGGTACTACGAGCAGTACTTC | CASSLVAGRYYEQYF
TRBD1 | many | TRBJ1-1 | TRBV6-1 | TGTGCCAGCAGCCGGACAGGCAACACTGAAGCTTTCTTT | CASSRTGNTEAFF
. | . | TRBJ2-2 | TRBV30 | TGTGCCTGGAGCCCACACTTGGGACACTACACCGGGGAGCTGTTTTTT | CAWSPHLGHYTGELFF